One and the same sample provided the 18 T cell receptor beta chains below, sequenced in a study of PD-1 blockade in classical Hodgkin lymphoma. The time point here: cycle 4 day 1 (C4D1), after more than five weeks of nivolumab. The patients all showed relapse after autologous stem cell transplantation, while their brentuximab vedotin exposure varied. The repertoire was sequenced with immunoSEQ multiplex PCR; TCRdb's copy has only in-frame clones and lacks some. The top ten clones hold roughly 9.4% of a sample with over 80,000 clones, approximately 78% of them seen once. The input for sequencing was peripheral blood mononuclear cells (PBMCs), taken before the fourth cycle of nivolumab. The source of these receptors is a human donor with classical Hodgkin lymphoma.

The gene calls are TRBV7-2 and TRBJ1-3; D not resolved. Trimming took off 1 base at V and 7 bases at J, with 8 bases between the two ends. Germline V CDR1 and CDR2: SGHTA, FQGNSA. The CDR3 runs 13 residues. The CDR3 reads CASSLGVGNTIYF. CDR3 nucleotides: TGTGCCAGCAGCTTAGGGGTAGGGAACACCATATATTTT.

The chain employs TRBV9 and TRBJ2-5; D is perhaps TRBD1 or TRBD2 (6 bases each). This CDR3 has 15 residues. V was cut by 4 bases and J by 1 base, with 14 bases left in between. The germline V gene encodes CDR1 SGDLS and CDR2 YYNGEE. The CDR3 spells CASSPRRDTQETQYF. In DNA form, the CDR3 reads TGTGCCAGCAGCCCCCGGAGGGACACCCAAGAGACCCAGTACTTC.

This rearrangement joins TRBV19 to TRBJ2-7; possible D gene TRBD2, 5 bases. Germline assignment: CDR1 LNHDA and CDR2 SQIVND (reference sequence). The CDR3 has 13 amino acids. Trimming cost V 3 bases and J 3 bases, with 9 bases left between them. CDR3 sequence (DNA): TGTGCCAGTAGTATTGGCGGGTACTACGAGCAGTACTTC. This gives the protein CASSIGGYYEQYF.

The chain links TRBV28 to TRBJ1-2; tentatively, D is TRBD1 (5 bases). Germline V CDR1 and CDR2: MDHEN, SYDVKM. The V end was cut by 3 bases, the J end by 4 bases, with 18 bases between. This CDR3 has 16 amino acids. The CDR3 DNA follows: TGTGCCAGCAGTTTTCGCGGGGCAAATGTCGGCTATGGCTACACCTTC. This codes for CASSFRGANVGYGYTF.

The chain uses TRBV21-1 and TRBJ2-5; the listed D gene, TRBD1, was not tested against the DNA. TRBV21-1 is a pseudogene. This CDR3 spans 18 amino acids. The CDR3 bases are TGTGCCAGCAGCCGCCGGGCAGGGAACCCCAAAAACCAAGAGACCCAGTACTTC. As protein: CASSRRAGNPKNQETQYF.

The rearrangement uses TRBV28 and TRBJ2-5; TRBD1 or TRBD2 may be the D gene (5 bases each). This CDR3 contains 16 residues. Trimming stripped 5 bases from V and 3 bases from J, with 19 bases between. From germline, CDR1 is MDHEN and CDR2 SYDVKM. The DNA for the CDR3 is TGTGCCAGCAGTCTCCGCGGGTCAGGGTTTGAAGAGACCCAGTACTTC. Its translation is CASSLRGSGFEETQYF.

The sample holds a few counts of this clone. V usage is TRBV5-1 and J usage is TRBJ2-7; 8 bases are shared with TRBD1. CDR3 length: 14 amino acids. Per the germline V gene, CDR1 is SGHRS and CDR2 is YFSETQ. Trimming removed 3 bases from V and 7 bases from J; junction bases left unmatched: 9. This CDR3 reads CASSSGGAYQEQYF. CDR3 bases: TGCGCCAGCAGCTCAGGGGGCGCGTATCAAGAGCAGTACTTC. Full variable domain (remainder filled in from reference TRBV5-1 and TRBJ2-7): KAGVTQTPRYLIKTRGQQVTLSCSPISGHRSVSWYQQTPGQGLQFLFEYFSETQRNKGNFPGRFSGRQFSNSRSEMNVSTLELGDSALYLCASSSGGAYQEQYFGPGTRLTVT.

The table lists this clone with a few counts. The chain uses TRBV6-5 and TRBJ2-3, with 7 positions matching TRBD1. The CDR3 has 15 amino acids. Germline values: CDR1 MNHEY, CDR2 SVGAGI. V shed 0 bases and J 4 bases; nucleotides not matched to a gene: 4. CDR3 sequence reads: CASSYSGTEPDTQYF. CDR3 nucleotide sequence: TGTGCCAGCAGTTACTCCGGGACAGAGCCAGATACGCAGTATTTT.

The chain has TRBV7-3 and TRBJ1-5, with D uncertain. The CDR3 covers 14 residues. The V gene's germline CDR1 is SGHTA and CDR2 FQGTGA. The V and J ends lost 3 bases and 9 bases respectively, with 15 bases between them. CDR3 nucleotide sequence: TGTGCCAGCAGCTTCGCTTTTGGGTGGGGGCCCCAGCATTTT. It is translated as CASSFAFGWGPQHF.

The gene calls are TRBV14 and TRBJ2-6; D gene unclear. This CDR3 is 16 amino acids long. CDR1 is SGHDN and CDR2 is FVKESK in the germline V gene. Trimming took 1 base from V and 1 from J, leaving 8 bases between them. CDR3 region: CASSQGVTSGANVLTF. The CDR3 region has the DNA TGTGCCAGCAGCCAAGGGGTGACGTCTGGGGCCAACGTCCTGACTTTC.

The rearrangement links TRBV6-5 to TRBJ1-5; 8 bases align to TRBD1. The CDR3 covers 15 residues. CDR1 MNHEY and CDR2 SVGAGI come from the germline V gene. Unmatched junction bases numbered 11, after V lost 6 bases and J lost 7 bases. CDR3 amino acids: CASRGLPTGDQPQHF. The DNA for the CDR3 is TGTGCCAGCAGGGGACTTCCGACAGGGGACCAGCCCCAGCATTTT.

CDR3 coding DNA: TGTGCCAGCTCACCGATGCCAGCGATTAGCTCCTACGAGCAGTACTTC. As protein: CASSPMPAISSYEQYF. The V call is TRBV18, the J call TRBJ2-7; no clear D gene. Germline loops: CDR1 KGHSH, CDR2 LQKENI. The germline V and J ends were trimmed by 3 bases and 0 bases, with 15 bases remaining between them. The CDR3 loop spans 16 amino acids.

The rearrangement joins TRBV5-4 to TRBJ2-7; 8 positions agree with TRBD2. Trimming at V came to 6 bases and at J to 6 bases, leaving 20 bases not matched to a gene. The CDR3 consists of 17 residues. In germline, CDR1 is SGHNT, CDR2 YYREEE (reference sequence). This CDR3 reads CASTRPNSVGGAIEQYF. The CDR3 DNA is TGTGCCAGCACCCGACCGAACTCCGTCGGGGGGGCCATCGAGCAGTACTTC.

Of note for this clone: Other DNA sequences in this sample translate to the same CDR3. The chain is built from TRBV5-1 and TRBJ2-5; 7 bases match TRBD1. The length of the CDR3 is 15 residues. Germline-derived CDR1 and CDR2 are SGHRS and YFSETQ. V shed 3 bases, J shed 4 bases, and the junction held 9 bases outside the gene matches. CDR3 in DNA: TGCGCCAGCAGCTCCACCGGGACAGACGCAGAGACCCAGTACTTC. Its protein is CASSSTGTDAETQYF.

This clone has a single count. V usage is TRBV2 and J usage is TRBJ2-7; 13 positions agree with TRBD2. Trimming cost V 8 bases and J 1 base; bases outside gene matches: 2. This CDR3 has 14 amino acids. Germline V gene data show CDR1 as SNHLY and CDR2 as FYNNEI. The DNA for the CDR3 is TGTGCCAGCTGGGGACTAGCGGGGTCCTACGAGCAGTACTTC. As protein: CASWGLAGSYEQYF.

The chain uses TRBV19 and TRBJ1-1; D remains ambiguous. Germline V CDR1 and CDR2: LNHDA, SQIVND (reference sequence). Trimming left V 3 bases short and J 0 bases short, with 5 bases between. This CDR3 has 13 residues. The CDR3 DNA reads TGTGCCAGTAGTATTCTCGTGAACACTGAAGCTTTCTTT. It encodes CASSILVNTEAFF.

The CDR3 DNA reads TGTGCCACCCGGGGGGGCCTGGCTAATGAAAAACTGTTTTTT. It specifies CATRGGLANEKLFF. The chain couples TRBV19 to TRBJ1-4, with a tentative D call TRBD1 (6 bases). CDR1 LNHDA and CDR2 SQIVND come from the germline V gene (reference sequence). With 10 bases removed from V and 3 bases from J, the gap between germline ends came to 15 bases. The CDR3 length is 14 residues.

This clone occurred a few times. J is TRBJ1-2 and V is TRBV6-1, with D perhaps matching TRBD1 (5 bases). From germline, CDR1 is MNHNS and CDR2 SASEGT. The CDR3 consists of 14 residues. V was clipped by 7 bases and J by 8 bases, with 20 bases between them. The CDR3 nucleotides are TGTGCCAGCACCCATGGGACCGCGCCTGGGGGCTACACCTTC. Translation: CASTHGTAPGGYTF.